The 3 T cell receptor beta chains reported below all come from one sample, sequenced in a study of T cell responses to AZD1222 COVID-19 vaccine. Some clones are missing from TCRdb's copy, which holds only in-frame ones; the method was immunoSEQ multiplex PCR. The sample contains 120,000 or so clones, about 85% of which appear only once. Here the sequenced sample was peripheral blood, taken on day 0 of AZD1222 vaccination. These TCRs come from an adult in good health.

The chain uses TRBV3-1 (or the pseudogene TRBV3-2) and TRBJ1-3, with D uncertain. The CDR3 loop spans 13 amino acids. The germline V gene encodes CDR1 LGHDT and CDR2 YNNKEL (reference sequence). V lost 3 bases, J lost 4 bases, and 7 bases lay in between. The CDR3 sequence is CASSHNEGNTIYF. Here the CDR3 DNA reads TGTGCCAGCAGCCACAATGAGGGAAACACCATATATTTT.

The genes are TRBV5-4 and TRBJ1-2, with D unclear. The V gene's germline CDR1 is SGHNT and CDR2 YYREEE (reference sequence). Deletions cut 4 bases from V and 6 bases from J, with 13 bases between. The CDR3 has 13 amino acids. Written as DNA, the CDR3 is TGTGCCAGCAGCCCGGAGAGGCGGGATGGCTACACCTTC. Residues: CASSPERRDGYTF.

This clone has at least ten counts. The chain uses TRBV4-1 and TRBJ1-2, with a weak D call TRBD1 (5 bases). V was pared by 4 bases and J by 7 bases, with 10 bases between. The CDR3 totals 12 residues. Germline V gene lookup returns CDR1 MGHRA and CDR2 YSYEKL. CDR3 coding DNA: TGCGCCAGCAGCCCCGGGACTCTTGGCTACACCTTC. Translated, it gives CASSPGTLGYTF.